This T cell receptor beta chain was obtained from a study of OX40 agonist ivuxolimab in advanced cancers. Study conclusions and caveats: At 0.1 to 3.0 mg/kg, clonal expansion of CD4+ and CD8+ blood T cells had occurred by week 6.

V gave up 4 bases and J gave up 6 bases, with 11 bases separating them. The CDR3 extends over 13 amino acids. Germline V gives CDR1 SGHRS, CDR2 YFSETQ. With respect to this clone: What it binds is unknown.

The table came from immunoSEQ multiplex PCR; TCRdb's copy has only in-frame clones and leaves some out. The sample has roughly 50,000 clones; 86% are singletons. The specimen comprised CD4+ or CD8+ T cells sorted from blood, sampled in a trial of the OX40 agonist ivuxolimab. The chain recombines TRBV5-1 with TRBJ1-5; D not certain. The TCR comes from an adult with an advanced solid tumor such as melanoma, head and neck, liver or kidney cancer. This CDR3 reads CASSPDLGQPQHF. CDR3 sequence (DNA): TGCGCCAGCAGCCCCGACTTGGGTCAGCCCCAGCATTTT.